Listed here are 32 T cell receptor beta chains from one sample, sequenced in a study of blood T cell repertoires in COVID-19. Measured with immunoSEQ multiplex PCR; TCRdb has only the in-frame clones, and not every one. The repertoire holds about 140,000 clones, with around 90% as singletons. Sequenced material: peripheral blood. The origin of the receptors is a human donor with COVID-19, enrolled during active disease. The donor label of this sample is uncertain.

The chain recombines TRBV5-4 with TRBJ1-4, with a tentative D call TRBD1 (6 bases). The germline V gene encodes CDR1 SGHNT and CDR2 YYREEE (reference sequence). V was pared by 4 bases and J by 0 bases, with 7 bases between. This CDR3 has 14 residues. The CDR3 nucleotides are TGTGCCAGCAGCACAGGGCCAACTAATGAAAAACTGTTTTTT. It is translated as CASSTGPTNEKLFF.

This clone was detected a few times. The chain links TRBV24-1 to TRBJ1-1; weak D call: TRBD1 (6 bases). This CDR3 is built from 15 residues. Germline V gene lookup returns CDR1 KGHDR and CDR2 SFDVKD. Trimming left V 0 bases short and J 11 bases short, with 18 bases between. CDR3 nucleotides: TGTGCCACCAGTGATTTGTTGGGGGCTCAGACCCAGGCTTTCTTT. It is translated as CATSDLLGAQTQAFF.

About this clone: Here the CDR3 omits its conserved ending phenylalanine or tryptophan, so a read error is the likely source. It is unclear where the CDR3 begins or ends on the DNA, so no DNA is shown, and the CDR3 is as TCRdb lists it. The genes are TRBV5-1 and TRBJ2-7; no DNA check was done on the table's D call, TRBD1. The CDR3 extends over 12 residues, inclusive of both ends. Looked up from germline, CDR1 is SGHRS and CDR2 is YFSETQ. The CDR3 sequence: CASSASHRVLPS.

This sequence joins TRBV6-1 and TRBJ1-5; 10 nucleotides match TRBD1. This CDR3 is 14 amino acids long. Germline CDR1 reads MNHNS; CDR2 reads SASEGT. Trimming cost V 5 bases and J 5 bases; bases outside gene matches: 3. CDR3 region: CASSPGTGDQPQHF. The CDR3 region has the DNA TGTGCCAGCAGTCCCGGGACAGGGGATCAGCCCCAGCATTTT.

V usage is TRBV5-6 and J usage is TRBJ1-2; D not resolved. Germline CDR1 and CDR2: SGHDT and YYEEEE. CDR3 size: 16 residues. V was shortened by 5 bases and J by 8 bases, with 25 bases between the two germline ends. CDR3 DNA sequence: TGTGCCAGCAGTTCCCTTTCTAGGCCGACCCGGGAAGGCTACACCTTC. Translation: CASSSLSRPTREGYTF.

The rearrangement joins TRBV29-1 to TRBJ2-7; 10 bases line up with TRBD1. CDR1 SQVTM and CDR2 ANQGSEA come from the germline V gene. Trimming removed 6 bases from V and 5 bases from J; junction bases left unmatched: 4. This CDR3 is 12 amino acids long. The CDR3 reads CSVEGTGDEQYF. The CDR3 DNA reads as TGCAGCGTCGAGGGGACAGGGGACGAGCAGTACTTC.

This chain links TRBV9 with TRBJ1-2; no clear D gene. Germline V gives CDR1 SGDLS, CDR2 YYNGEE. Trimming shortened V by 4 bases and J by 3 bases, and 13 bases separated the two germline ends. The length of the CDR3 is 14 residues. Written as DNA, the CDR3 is TGTGCCAGCAGCTCGGAGGTCGGACACTATGGCTACACCTTC. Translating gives CASSSEVGHYGYTF.

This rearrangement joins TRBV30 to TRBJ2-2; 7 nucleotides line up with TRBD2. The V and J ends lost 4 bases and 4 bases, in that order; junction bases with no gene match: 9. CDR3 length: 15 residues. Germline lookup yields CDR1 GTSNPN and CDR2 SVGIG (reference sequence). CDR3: CAWTPRRERTGELFF. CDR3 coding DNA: TGTGCCTGGACCCCGCGGCGGGAGCGCACCGGGGAGCTGTTTTTT.

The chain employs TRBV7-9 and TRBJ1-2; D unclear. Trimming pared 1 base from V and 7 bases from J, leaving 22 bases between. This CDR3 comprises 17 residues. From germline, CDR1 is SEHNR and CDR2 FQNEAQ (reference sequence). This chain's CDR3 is CASSLVGREPFKGGYTF. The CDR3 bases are TGTGCCAGCAGCTTAGTTGGTAGGGAGCCGTTCAAGGGTGGCTACACCTTC. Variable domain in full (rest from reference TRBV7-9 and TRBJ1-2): DTGVSQNPRHKITKRGQNVTFRCDPISEHNRLYWYRQTLGQGPEFLTYFQNEAQLEKSRLLSDRFSAERPKGSFSTLEIQRTEQGDSAMYLCASSLVGREPFKGGYTFGSGTRLTVV.

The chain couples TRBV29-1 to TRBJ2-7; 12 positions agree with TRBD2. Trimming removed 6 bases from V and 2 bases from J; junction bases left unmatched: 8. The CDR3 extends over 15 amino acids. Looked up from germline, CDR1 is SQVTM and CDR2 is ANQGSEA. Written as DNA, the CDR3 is TGCAGCGTAGCCGGGACTAGCGGGCAAACCTACGAGCAGTACTTC. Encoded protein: CSVAGTSGQTYEQYF.

DNA of the CDR3: TGTGCCAGCAGTGTTGTTTGGGGGGTAAGCCAGCCCCAGCATTTT. Its protein is CASSVVWGVSQPQHF. This chain uses TRBV2 with TRBJ1-5; tentatively, D is TRBD1 (5 bases). This CDR3 region has 15 residues. Per germline, CDR1 SNHLY and CDR2 FYNNEI. The germline V and J ends were trimmed by 4 bases and 7 bases, with 17 bases remaining between them.

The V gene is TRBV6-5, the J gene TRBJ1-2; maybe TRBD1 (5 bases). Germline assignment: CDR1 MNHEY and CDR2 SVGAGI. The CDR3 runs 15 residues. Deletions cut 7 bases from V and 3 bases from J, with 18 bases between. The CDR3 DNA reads TGTGCCAGCAACGGGGGAGGTGACATAGACTATGGCTACACCTTC. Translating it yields CASNGGGDIDYGYTF.

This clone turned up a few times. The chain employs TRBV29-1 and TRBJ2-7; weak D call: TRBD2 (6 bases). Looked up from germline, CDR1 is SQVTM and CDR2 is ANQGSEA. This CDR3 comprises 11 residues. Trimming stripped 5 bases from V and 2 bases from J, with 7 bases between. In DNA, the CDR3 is TGCAGCGTTCGCGGGACCTACGAGCAGTACTTC. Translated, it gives CSVRGTYEQYF.

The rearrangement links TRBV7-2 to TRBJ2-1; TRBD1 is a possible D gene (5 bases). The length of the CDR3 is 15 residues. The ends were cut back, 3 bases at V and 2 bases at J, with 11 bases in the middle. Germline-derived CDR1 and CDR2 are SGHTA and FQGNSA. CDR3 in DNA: TGTGCCAGCAGCTTGGGGCCCCATCCCTACAATGAGCAGTTCTTC. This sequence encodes CASSLGPHPYNEQFF. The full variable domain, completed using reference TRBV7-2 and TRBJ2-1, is GAGVSQSPSNKVTEKGKDVELRCDPISGHTALYWYRQSLGQGLEFLIYFQGNSAPDKSGLPSDRFSAERTGGSVSTLTIQRTQQEDSAVYLCASSLGPHPYNEQFFGPGTRLTVL.

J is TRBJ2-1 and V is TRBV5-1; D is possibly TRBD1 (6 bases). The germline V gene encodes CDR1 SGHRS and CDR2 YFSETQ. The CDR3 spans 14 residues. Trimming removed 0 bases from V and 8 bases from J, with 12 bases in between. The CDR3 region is CASSLDRANDEQFF. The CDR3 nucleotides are TGCGCCAGCAGCTTGGACAGGGCTAACGATGAGCAGTTCTTC.

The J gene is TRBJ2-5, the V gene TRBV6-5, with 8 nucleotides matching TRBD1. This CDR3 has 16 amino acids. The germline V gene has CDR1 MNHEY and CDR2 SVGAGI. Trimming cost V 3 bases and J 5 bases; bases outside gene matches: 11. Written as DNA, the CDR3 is TGTGCCAGCAGTTATTCCGCCGGACAGGGACGGGAGACCCAGTACTTC. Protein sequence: CASSYSAGQGRETQYF.

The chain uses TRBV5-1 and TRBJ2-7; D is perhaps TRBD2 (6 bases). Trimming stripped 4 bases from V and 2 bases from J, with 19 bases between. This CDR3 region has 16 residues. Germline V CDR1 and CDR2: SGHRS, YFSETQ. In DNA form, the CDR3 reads TGCGCCAGCAGCCCAGCCCGAAAGGGGACTGCCTACGAGCAGTACTTC. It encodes CASSPARKGTAYEQYF.

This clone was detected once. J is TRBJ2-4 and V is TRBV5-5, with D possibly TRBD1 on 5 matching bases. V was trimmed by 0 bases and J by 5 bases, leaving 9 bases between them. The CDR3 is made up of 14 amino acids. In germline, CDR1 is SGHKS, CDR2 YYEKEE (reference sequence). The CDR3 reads CASSLGGSENIQYF. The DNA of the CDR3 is TGTGCCAGCAGCTTGGGGGGCTCGGAAAACATTCAGTACTTC.

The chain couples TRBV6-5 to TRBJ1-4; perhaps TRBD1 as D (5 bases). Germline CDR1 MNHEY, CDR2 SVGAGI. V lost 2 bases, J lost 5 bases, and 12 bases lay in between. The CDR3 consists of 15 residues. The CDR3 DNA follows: TGTGCCAGCAGTTACGAAAGGGGCCTGAATGAAAAACTGTTTTTT. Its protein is CASSYERGLNEKLFF.

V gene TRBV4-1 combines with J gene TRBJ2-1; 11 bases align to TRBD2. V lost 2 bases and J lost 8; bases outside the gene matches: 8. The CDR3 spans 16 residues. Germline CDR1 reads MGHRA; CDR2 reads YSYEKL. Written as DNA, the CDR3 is TGCGCCAGCAGCCAATTTAGCGGGGGGGCCAGATATGAGCAGTTCTTC. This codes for CASSQFSGGARYEQFF.

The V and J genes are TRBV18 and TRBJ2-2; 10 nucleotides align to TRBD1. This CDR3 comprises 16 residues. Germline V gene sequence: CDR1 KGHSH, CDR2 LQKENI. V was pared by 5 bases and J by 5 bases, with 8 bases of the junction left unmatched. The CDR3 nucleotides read TGTGCCAGCTCAGCGAGAGGGACAGGGGAGACCGGGGAGCTGTTTTTT. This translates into CASSARGTGETGELFF. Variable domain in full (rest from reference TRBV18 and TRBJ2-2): NAGVMQNPRHLVRRRGQEARLRCSPMKGHSHVYWYRQLPEEGLKFMVYLQKENIIDESGMPKERFSAEFPKEGPSILRIQQVVRGDSAAYFCASSARGTGETGELFFGEGSRLTVL.

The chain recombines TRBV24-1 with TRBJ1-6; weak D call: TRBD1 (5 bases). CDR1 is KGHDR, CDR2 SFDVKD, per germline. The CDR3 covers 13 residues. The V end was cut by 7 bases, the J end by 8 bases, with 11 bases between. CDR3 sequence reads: CATSSRGDSPLHF. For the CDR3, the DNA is TGTGCCACCAGCTCCCGGGGGGATTCACCCCTCCACTTT.

The CDR3 region is CASRDRTSDEQFF. The DNA of the CDR3 is TGTGCCAGCAGGGACAGAACCTCCGATGAGCAGTTCTTC. V is TRBV6-5 and J is TRBJ2-1, with D perhaps matching TRBD1 (6 bases). This CDR3 has 13 residues. V was shortened by 6 bases and J by 8 bases, with 14 bases between the two germline ends. Germline values: CDR1 MNHEY, CDR2 SVGAGI.

The CDR3 DNA is TGTGCCAGCAGCTCAGCACCTAGGGGTTCTGGGGCCAACGTCCTGACTTTC. Its translation is CASSSAPRGSGANVLTF. The chain links TRBV11-1 to TRBJ2-6, with D perhaps matching TRBD1 (5 bases). Trimming stripped 4 bases from V and 1 base from J, with 14 bases between. Germline CDR1 SGHAT, CDR2 FQDESV (reference sequence). This CDR3 is 17 amino acids long.

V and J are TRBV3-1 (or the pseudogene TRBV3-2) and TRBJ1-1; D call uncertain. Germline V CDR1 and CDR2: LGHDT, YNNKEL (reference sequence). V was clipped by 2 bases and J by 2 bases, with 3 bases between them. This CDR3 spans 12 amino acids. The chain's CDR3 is CASSQLNTEAFF. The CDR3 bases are TGTGCCAGCAGCCAACTCAACACTGAAGCTTTCTTT.

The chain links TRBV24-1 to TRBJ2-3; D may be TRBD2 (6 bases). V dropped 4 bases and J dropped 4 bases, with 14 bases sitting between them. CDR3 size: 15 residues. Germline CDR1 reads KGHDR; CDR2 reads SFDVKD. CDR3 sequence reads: CATSEASDFADTQYF. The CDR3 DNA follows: TGTGCCACCAGTGAGGCTAGCGATTTCGCAGATACGCAGTATTTT.

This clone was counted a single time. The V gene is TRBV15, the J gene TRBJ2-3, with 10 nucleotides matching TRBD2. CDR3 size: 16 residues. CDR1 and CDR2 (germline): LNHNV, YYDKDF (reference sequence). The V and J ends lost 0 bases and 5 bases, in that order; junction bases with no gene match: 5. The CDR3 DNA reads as TGTGCCACCAGCAGAGATGGGGGACTAGCGTTAGATACGCAGTATTTT. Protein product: CATSRDGGLALDTQYF.

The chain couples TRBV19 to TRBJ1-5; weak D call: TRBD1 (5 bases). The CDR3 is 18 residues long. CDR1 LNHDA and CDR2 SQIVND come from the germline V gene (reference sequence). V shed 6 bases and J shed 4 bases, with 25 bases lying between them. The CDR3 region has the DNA TGTGCCAGTAGACGGTGGGTGTCATCGGGGGATCCAAATCAGCCCCAGCATTTT. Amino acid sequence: CASRRWVSSGDPNQPQHF.

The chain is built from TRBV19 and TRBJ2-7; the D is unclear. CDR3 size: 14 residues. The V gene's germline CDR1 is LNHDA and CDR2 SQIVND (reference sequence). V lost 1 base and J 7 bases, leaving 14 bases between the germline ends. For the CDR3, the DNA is TGTGCCAGTAGTATAGGTACGGAACCTAGGGAGCAGTACTTC. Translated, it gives CASSIGTEPREQYF.

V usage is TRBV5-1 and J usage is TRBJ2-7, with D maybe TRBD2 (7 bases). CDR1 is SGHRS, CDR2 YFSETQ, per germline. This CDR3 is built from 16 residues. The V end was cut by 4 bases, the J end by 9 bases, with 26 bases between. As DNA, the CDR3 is TGCGCCAGCAGCACGGACCCTGGCGGGGGCTCCCGGGGGCAGTACTTC. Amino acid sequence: CASSTDPGGGSRGQYF.

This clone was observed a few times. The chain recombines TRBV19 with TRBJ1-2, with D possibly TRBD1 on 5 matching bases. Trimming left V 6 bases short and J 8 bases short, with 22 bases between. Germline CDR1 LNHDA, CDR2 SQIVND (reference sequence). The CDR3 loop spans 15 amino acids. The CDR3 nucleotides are TGTGCCAGTAGACTCAGTGGGGCAGCGTCGGAGGGCTACACCTTC. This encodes CASRLSGAASEGYTF.

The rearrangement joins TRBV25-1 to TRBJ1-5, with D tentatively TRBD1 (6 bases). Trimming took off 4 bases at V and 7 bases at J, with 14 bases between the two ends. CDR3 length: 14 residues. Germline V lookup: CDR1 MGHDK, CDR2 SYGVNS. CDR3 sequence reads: CASSATGGRQPQHF. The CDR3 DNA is TGTGCCAGCAGTGCGACGGGGGGCAGACAGCCCCAGCATTTT.